This TCR beta chain was documented in a study of T-cell reconstitution after alpha-beta-depleted transplantation in children. Per the germline V gene, CDR1 is DFQATT and CDR2 is SNEGSKA (reference sequence). The V gene lost 5 bases and the J gene lost 6 bases, with 15 bases spanning the gap. The CDR3 has 13 residues. TCRbeta library preparation incorporated unique molecular identifiers. TCRdb redid the calling of the PCR reads with MiXCR, one entry per CDR3 protein. The sample records approximately 400,000 distinct CDR3 sequences, approximately 10% being singletons. This clonotype has ten or more counts.

Here the sequenced sample was PBMCs from the stem cell graft donor, taken from the stem cell graft. The chain carries TRBV20-1 and TRBJ2-3; D is unresolved. This TCR was recovered from a human donor who donated a stem cell graft to a child with acute myeloid leukemia. The CDR3: CSALENSADTQYF. CDR3 in DNA: TGCAGTGCTCTAGAGAATAGTGCGGATACGCAGTATTTT.